The 8 T cell receptor beta chains below all came from one sample that was sequenced in a study of blood T cell repertoires in COVID-19. Method: immunoSEQ multiplex PCR; TCRdb's copy keeps in-frame clones and lacks some. The table shows roughly 97,000 clones, with approximately 80% occurring only once. Sequenced: peripheral blood. These TCRs come from a man aged 60 to 75 with acute or convalescent COVID-19.

The CDR3 reads CASSLTSGIAKNIQYF. CDR3 DNA: TGCGCCAGCAGCCTGACTAGCGGAATAGCCAAAAACATTCAGTACTTC. This chain uses TRBV5-1 with TRBJ2-4, with 9 nucleotides matching TRBD2. Germline V gives CDR1 SGHRS, CDR2 YFSETQ. This CDR3 contains 16 residues. After removal of 4 bases from V and 0 bases from J, the junction contained 5 bases not matched to a gene.

The V call is TRBV24-1, the J call TRBJ2-1; TRBD2 matches 12 bases. The CDR3 runs to 17 residues. Germline V gene sequence: CDR1 KGHDR, CDR2 SFDVKD. V lost 2 bases, J lost 8 bases, and 9 bases stayed unmatched. CDR3 DNA sequence: TGTGCCACCAGTGATTGGGGACTAGCGGGTCGGGAAGATGAGCAGTTCTTC. Amino acids: CATSDWGLAGREDEQFF.

The J gene is TRBJ2-1, the V gene TRBV5-1; 14 bases match TRBD2. The germline V gene encodes CDR1 SGHRS and CDR2 YFSETQ. V shed 4 bases and J 8 bases; nucleotides not matched to a gene: 14. The CDR3 has 18 amino acids. The CDR3 region has the DNA TGCGCCAGCAGCCACAACATACCGGGACTAGCGGGAGTGGATGAGCAGTTCTTC. Protein: CASSHNIPGLAGVDEQFF.

V usage is TRBV9 and J usage is TRBJ2-4, with TRBD1 as a possible D gene (5 bases). The CDR3 spans 15 residues. Deletions cut 4 bases from V and 1 base from J, with 12 bases between. Germline CDR1 reads SGDLS; CDR2 reads YYNGEE. The CDR3 DNA is TGTGCCAGCAGCCCGGCAGGGTCGGCCAAAAACATTCAGTACTTC. Translated, it gives CASSPAGSAKNIQYF.

This clone has a single count. The chain joins TRBV6-5 to TRBJ1-2; D possibly corresponds to TRBD1 (5 bases). This CDR3 is 14 amino acids long. CDR1 and CDR2 (germline): MNHEY, SVGAGI. Trimming removed 6 bases at V and 3 bases at J, with 14 bases between. The CDR3 loop reads CASRSRVYDYGYTF. The CDR3 DNA reads as TGTGCCAGCAGGTCCAGGGTTTACGACTATGGCTACACCTTC.

The genes are TRBV19 and TRBJ1-2, with 7 nucleotides matching TRBD1. Germline values: CDR1 LNHDA, CDR2 SQIVND (reference sequence). With V trimmed by 4 bases and J by 4 bases, 6 bases remained unmatched. This CDR3 is 14 amino acids long. CDR3: CASSTRDSLYGYTF. CDR3 DNA sequence: TGTGCCAGTAGTACCCGGGACAGCCTCTATGGCTACACCTTC.

The chain uses TRBV7-8 and TRBJ2-7; 10 bases agree with TRBD1. The CDR3 is made up of 16 amino acids. CDR1 and CDR2 (germline): SGHVS, FQNEAQ. The V gene end was trimmed by 4 bases and the J gene end by 5 bases; junction bases not matched to a gene: 11. The chain's CDR3 is CASSSSDRGIKNEQYV. CDR3 nucleotide sequence: TGTGCCAGCAGCTCTTCGGACAGGGGGATTAAGAACGAGCAGTACGTC.

The chain is built from TRBV2 and TRBJ2-7; maybe TRBD1 (5 bases). The germline gives CDR1 SNHLY, CDR2 FYNNEI. The CDR3 length is 12 residues. V shed 7 bases and J shed 2 bases, with 9 bases lying between them. The CDR3 sequence: CASKMDTYEQYF. The CDR3 DNA is TGTGCCAGCAAGATGGACACCTACGAGCAGTACTTC.